This T cell receptor (beta chain) is from a study of cytomegalovirus exposure and HLA in healthy donors. Study conclusions and caveats: The study put under 200 TCR beta chains on its list as cytomegalovirus-associated. There were a few CMV-associated chains whose specificity for CMV antigens was confirmed in vitro. Within an earlier analysis, most TCR beta V segments proved productive either about 87% or about 30% of the time.

The study ran its PCR with 60 Vbeta and 13 Jbeta primers. Data came from immunoSEQ multiplex PCR; TCRdb stores just in-frame clones and leaves some out. Of around 190,000 clones listed, about 88% are singletons. CDR1 SNHLY and CDR2 FYNNEI come from the germline V gene. Trimming removed 4 bases from V and 8 bases from J; junction bases left unmatched: 4. This CDR3 has 12 amino acids. With respect to this clone: Its antigen is not known.

This chain uses TRBV2 with TRBJ1-2; 7 positions match TRBD1. Sequencing used PBMCs. The sequence was collected from a woman aged 25-40 years in good health and CMV-seronegative. This CDR3 is CASSGYRGGYTF. CDR3 bases: TGTGCCAGCAGTGGTTACAGGGGCGGCTACACCTTC.